Each of the 12 T cell receptor beta chains below was sequenced from the same sample in a study of early T cells in non-severe SARS-CoV-2 infection. TCRdb re-analysed the 5' RACE reads in MiXCR, keeping a single row per CDR3 protein. Seen here are 55,000 to 70,000 distinct CDR3 sequences, approximately 11% observed once, and the top ten hold around 5.8%. Material: whole blood. All receptors come from an adult who was a healthcare worker with PCR-confirmed SARS-CoV-2 infection or an uninfected control (not recorded which).

The CDR3 DNA is TGTGCCAGCAGTGAATCAGGGAACAATGAGCAGTTCTTC. Its protein product is CASSESGNNEQFF. The V gene is TRBV2, the J gene TRBJ2-1, with TRBD1 as a possible D gene (5 bases). Germline V gene data show CDR1 as SNHLY and CDR2 as FYNNEI. The V end was cut by 2 bases, the J end by 5 bases, with 7 bases between. This CDR3 spans 13 amino acids.

The chain employs TRBV28 and TRBJ2-3; 7 bases are shared with TRBD1. The CDR3 extends over 14 amino acids. V was pared by 7 bases and J by 6 bases, with 10 bases of the junction left unmatched. The V gene's germline CDR1 is MDHEN and CDR2 SYDVKM. The CDR3 nucleotides are TGTGCCAGCATAACGGCCCTGACAGGGGATACGCAGTATTTT. Residues: CASITALTGDTQYF.

This clonotype turned up a few times. The V gene is TRBV6-5, the J gene TRBJ1-1; unclear D gene. The ends were cut back, 0 bases at V and 9 bases at J, with 11 bases in the middle. This CDR3 region has 13 residues. Looked up from germline, CDR1 is MNHEY and CDR2 is SVGAGI. The CDR3 protein is CASSYSRAGKAFF. The CDR3, as DNA: TGTGCCAGCAGTTACTCGAGGGCCGGTAAAGCTTTCTTT.

This clonotype came up many times. The rearrangement joins TRBV2 to TRBJ2-3; perhaps D is TRBD1 or TRBD2 (5 bases each). The V and J ends lost 3 bases and 4 bases respectively, with 17 bases between them. The CDR3 contains 16 residues. CDR1 and CDR2 (germline): SNHLY, FYNNEI. The CDR3 protein is CASSDTGPVIADTQYF. DNA of the CDR3: TGTGCCAGCAGTGACACGGGACCCGTAATAGCAGATACGCAGTATTTT.

This clonotype has at least ten counts. The CDR3 spells CASSFGLAGLNTGELFF. DNA for the CDR3: TGTGCCAGCAGCTTTGGACTAGCGGGACTAAACACCGGGGAGCTGTTTTTT. The chain recombines TRBV7-9 with TRBJ2-2; 12 positions match TRBD2. There are 17 residues in the CDR3. Trimming at V came to 3 bases and at J to 2 bases, leaving 4 bases not matched to a gene. CDR1 and CDR2 from the germline V gene are SEHNR and FQNEAQ (reference sequence).

This clonotype turned up a few times. The chain recombines TRBV28 with TRBJ2-2; D is ambiguous. Trimming left V 1 base short and J 7 bases short, with 4 bases between. The germline CDR1 and CDR2 sequences are MDHEN and SYDVKM. CDR3 size: 12 residues. CDR3 sequence (DNA): TGTGCCAGCAGTTTATTCGGCGGGGAGCTGTTTTTT. The encoded protein is CASSLFGGELFF.

This clonotype appeared many times. The CDR3 DNA reads as TGTGCCAGCAGTTTGGGTGAGCGTCGCACTGAAGCTTTCTTT. Protein product: CASSLGERRTEAFF. V usage is TRBV28 and J usage is TRBJ1-1; D is uncertain. Germline CDR1 and CDR2: MDHEN and SYDVKM. Trimming took off 3 bases at V and 4 bases at J, with 12 bases between the two ends. The CDR3 spans 14 residues.

The J gene is TRBJ2-7, the V gene TRBV6-2 or TRBV6-3, with D unresolved. CDR1 MNHEY and CDR2 SVGEGT come from the germline V gene. This CDR3 has 15 residues. The ends were cut back, 2 bases at V and 3 bases at J, with 14 bases in the middle. DNA for the CDR3: TGTGCCAGCAGTTACGCCTGGCCTACAAGCTACGAGCAGTACTTC. Translating gives CASSYAWPTSYEQYF.

This clonotype was observed a few times. The chain combines TRBV7-2 with TRBJ2-5, with D tentatively TRBD1 or TRBD2 (5 bases each). V was shortened by 5 bases and J by 1 base, with 11 bases between the two germline ends. The germline V gene encodes CDR1 SGHTA and CDR2 FQGNSA. The CDR3 length is 14 residues. The CDR3 reads CASSPRGTQETQYF. The DNA of the CDR3 is TGTGCCAGCAGCCCCCGAGGGACCCAAGAGACCCAGTACTTC.

This clonotype was observed at least ten times. The chain uses TRBV7-8 and TRBJ2-3, with no clear D. Trimming removed 1 base from V and 6 bases from J, with 11 bases in between. Germline V gene data show CDR1 as SGHVS and CDR2 as FQNEAQ. The CDR3 runs 14 residues. In DNA form, the CDR3 reads TGTGCCAGCAGCTTAGGGCCGGCCGTGGATACGCAGTATTTT. Its translation: CASSLGPAVDTQYF.

This clonotype was seen many times. This sequence joins TRBV10-2 and TRBJ2-1; 7 nucleotides align to TRBD2. After removal of 8 bases from V and 5 bases from J, the junction contained 9 bases not matched to a gene. This CDR3 region has 14 residues. CDR1 is WSHSY, CDR2 SAAADI, per germline. The CDR3 nucleotides are TGCGCCAGCCTCGGTGGGGACTACAACAATGAGCAGTTCTTC. Its protein is CASLGGDYNNEQFF.

Only a few counts were recorded for this clonotype. The gene calls are TRBV9 and TRBJ1-3; 8 bases are a match to TRBD1. Germline-derived CDR1 and CDR2 are SGDLS and YYNGEE. V dropped 0 bases and J dropped 0; count of bases not matched to a gene: 11. The CDR3 loop spans 19 amino acids. In DNA form, the CDR3 reads TGTGCCAGCAGCGTAGGGTTGACTACAGGGGGAGGCTCTGGAAACACCATATATTTT. The encoded protein is CASSVGLTTGGGSGNTIYF. Full variable domain (remainder filled in from reference TRBV9 and TRBJ1-3): DSGVTQTPKHLITATGQRVTLRCSPRSGDLSVYWYQQSLDQGLQFLIQYYNGEERAKGNILERFSAQQFPDLHSELNLSSLELGDSALYFCASSVGLTTGGGSGNTIYFGEGSWLTVV.